Each of the 13 T cell receptor beta chains below was sequenced from the same sample in a study of siplizumab effects on memory and regulatory T cells. The method was immunoSEQ multiplex PCR; TCRdb's version includes in-frame clones alone and lacks a portion of them. The table has more than 75,000 clones, approximately 93% seen once. Sequencing input: CD8+ T cells sorted from blood. These receptors all come from a human donor in good health.

The chain recombines TRBV15 with TRBJ2-7, with unresolved D. Germline CDR1 LNHNV, CDR2 YYDKDF (reference sequence). This CDR3 is built from 16 residues. Trimming pared 2 bases from V and 2 bases from J, leaving 16 bases between. CDR3 loop: CATSRPGAVFPYEQYF. The CDR3 coding sequence is TGTGCCACCAGCAGACCAGGCGCCGTTTTCCCCTACGAGCAGTACTTC. Drawing the rest from reference TRBV15 and TRBJ2-7, the complete variable domain is DAMVIQNPRYQVTQFGKPVTLSCSQTLNHNVMYWYQQKSSQAPKLLFHYYDKDFNNEADTPDNFQSRRPNTSFCFLDIRSPGLGDTAMYLCATSRPGAVFPYEQYFGPGTRLTVT.

The J gene is TRBJ2-2, the V gene TRBV9; 9 bases agree with TRBD2. The germline V gene has CDR1 SGDLS and CDR2 YYNGEE. The CDR3 is made up of 15 amino acids. V dropped 0 bases and J dropped 6; count of bases not matched to a gene: 3. In DNA form, the CDR3 reads TGTGCCAGCAGCGTAGTAGCGGGAGACCCCGGGGAGCTGTTTTTT. This encodes CASSVVAGDPGELFF. Drawing the rest from reference TRBV9 and TRBJ2-2, the complete variable domain is DSGVTQTPKHLITATGQRVTLRCSPRSGDLSVYWYQQSLDQGLQFLIQYYNGEERAKGNILERFSAQQFPDLHSELNLSSLELGDSALYFCASSVVAGDPGELFFGEGSRLTVL.

The chain links TRBV27 to TRBJ2-4; 12 positions agree with TRBD2. Trimming at V came to 5 bases and at J to 4 bases, leaving 9 bases not matched to a gene. Germline V gene data show CDR1 as MNHEY and CDR2 as SMNVEV (reference sequence). The CDR3 extends over 17 amino acids. CDR3 nucleotide sequence: TGTGCCAGCAGTCCCCATGGACTAGCGGGGCAAAAAAACATTCAGTACTTC. Its translation: CASSPHGLAGQKNIQYF.

The rearrangement joins TRBV4-1 to TRBJ1-2; D gene ambiguous. Deletions cut 0 bases from V and 4 bases from J, with 15 bases between. The germline V gene encodes CDR1 MGHRA and CDR2 YSYEKL. The CDR3 is 16 amino acids. CDR3: CASSQDEGRLGYGYTF. CDR3 sequence (DNA): TGCGCCAGCAGCCAAGATGAGGGCCGGCTAGGCTATGGCTACACCTTC.

This chain links TRBV4-2 with TRBJ1-2; D is undetermined. The CDR3 has 15 amino acids. V shed 0 bases and J shed 0 bases, with 8 bases lying between them. Looked up from germline, CDR1 is LGHNA and CDR2 is YNFKEQ. CDR3 residues: CASSQENEANYGYTF. The CDR3 bases are TGTGCCAGCAGCCAAGAAAATGAGGCTAACTATGGCTACACCTTC.

This clone was counted a single time. The rearrangement links TRBV6-5 to TRBJ2-7; the match to TRBD1 covers 7 bases. CDR1 and CDR2 from the germline V gene are MNHEY and SVGAGI. The CDR3 runs 13 residues. V lost 4 bases, J lost 3 bases, and 3 bases stayed unmatched. As DNA, the CDR3 is TGTGCCAGCAGTTCAGGACAGGACTACGAGCAGTACTTC. Its protein is CASSSGQDYEQYF.

This clone was seen more than once but under ten times. The chain has TRBV27 and TRBJ1-1; 7 bases line up with TRBD1. Germline CDR1 is MNHEY and CDR2 is SMNVEV (reference sequence). The CDR3 runs to 13 residues. The ends lost 7 bases at V and 1 base at J; junction bases unmatched: 3. Here the CDR3 DNA reads TGTGCCAGCAATAACAGGGGGAACACTGAAGCTTTCTTT. This sequence encodes CASNNRGNTEAFF.

The chain uses TRBV11-3 and TRBJ2-3, with TRBD2 matching over 10 bases. The V gene end was trimmed by 5 bases and the J gene end by 6 bases; junction bases not matched to a gene: 11. The CDR3 loop spans 16 amino acids. The V gene's germline CDR1 is SGHNT and CDR2 YENEEA. CDR3 in amino acids: CASSPRGAGLADTQYF. The CDR3 DNA reads as TGTGCCAGCAGCCCAAGGGGTGCGGGACTAGCGGATACGCAGTATTTT.

The rearrangement links TRBV13 to TRBJ1-1; TRBD1 matches 7 bases. V lost 8 bases, J lost 5 bases, and 14 bases stayed unmatched. The CDR3 is 15 residues long. Per germline, CDR1 PRHDT and CDR2 FYEKMQ (reference sequence). CDR3 sequence (DNA): TGTGCCAGCGCTCCCCCCGGGCAGGGGGTAACTGAAGCTTTCTTT. Its translation is CASAPPGQGVTEAFF.

The DNA for the CDR3 is TGTGCCAGCAGGGAAGGGAGCTCCTACAATGAGCAGTTCTTC. This translates into CASREGSSYNEQFF. The J gene is TRBJ2-1, the V gene TRBV6-5; TRBD2 might be the D (5 bases). CDR1 is MNHEY, CDR2 SVGAGI, per germline. Trimming shortened V by 6 bases and J by 0 bases, and 9 bases separated the two germline ends. CDR3 length: 14 residues.

This sequence joins TRBV30 and TRBJ1-4; TRBD1 is a possible D gene (6 bases). V was pared by 2 bases and J by 7 bases, with 14 bases between. From germline, CDR1 is GTSNPN and CDR2 SVGIG (reference sequence). The CDR3 sequence is 14 residues long. This chain's CDR3 is CAWSHDGGGEKLFF. The CDR3 bases are TGTGCCTGGAGTCATGACGGGGGCGGTGAAAAACTGTTTTTT. The whole variable domain, filled in from reference TRBV30 and TRBJ1-4, reads SQTIHQWPATLVQPVGSPLSLECTVEGTSNPNLYWYRQAAGRGLQLLFYSVGIGQISSEVPQNLSASRPQDRQFILSSKKLLLSDSGFYLCAWSHDGGGEKLFFGSGTQLSVL.

The chain uses TRBV4-3 and TRBJ2-1; D is undetermined. The germline gives CDR1 LGHNA, CDR2 YSLEER. The CDR3 runs to 15 residues. V lost 4 bases and J 2 bases, leaving 12 bases between the germline ends. CDR3 in amino acids: CASSRTPGAYNEQFF. The CDR3 DNA reads as TGCGCCAGCAGCCGGACCCCGGGCGCCTACAATGAGCAGTTCTTC.

This rearrangement joins TRBV7-9 to TRBJ2-1; the match to TRBD2 covers 9 bases. V was pared by 3 bases and J by 9 bases, with 12 bases of the junction left unmatched. CDR1 is SEHNR and CDR2 is FQNEAQ in the germline V gene (reference sequence). The CDR3 runs to 16 residues. CDR3 nucleotides: TGTGCCAGCAGCTTCCCAGGAGTAGCGGGAGAAGGTGAGCAGTTCTTC. Translated, it gives CASSFPGVAGEGEQFF.